The 2 T cell receptor beta chains in this list originate from one sample, sequenced in a study of stem cell transplantation in POMP-related autoinflammatory disease. Assay used: immunoSEQ multiplex PCR; TCRdb lists only in-frame clones, some missing. The sample includes tens of thousands of clones, about nine tenths of them seen just once. The sequencing here drew on CD4+ T cells from PBMCs, taken after stem cell transplantation. Receptor source: a human patient with POMP-related autoinflammation and immune dysregulation (PRAID). Part of the T cell pool may stem from the graft donor.

The chain has TRBV28 and TRBJ1-4, with D unresolved. The V gene lost 3 bases and the J gene lost 5 bases, with 7 bases spanning the gap. The CDR3 extends over 13 amino acids. From germline, CDR1 is MDHEN and CDR2 SYDVKM. The CDR3 DNA sequence: TGTGCCAGCAGTTTGGGCAGAAATGAAAAACTGTTTTTT. Encoded protein: CASSLGRNEKLFF.

V usage is TRBV20-1 and J usage is TRBJ1-5; no firm D call. CDR1 is DFQATT, CDR2 SNEGSKA, per germline (reference sequence). CDR3 size: 14 residues. Trimming removed 3 bases at V and 4 bases at J, with 13 bases between. CDR3 nucleotide sequence: TGCAGTGCTAGTCGTAGATTAGGGAATCAGCCCCAGCATTTT. Translating it yields CSASRRLGNQPQHF.